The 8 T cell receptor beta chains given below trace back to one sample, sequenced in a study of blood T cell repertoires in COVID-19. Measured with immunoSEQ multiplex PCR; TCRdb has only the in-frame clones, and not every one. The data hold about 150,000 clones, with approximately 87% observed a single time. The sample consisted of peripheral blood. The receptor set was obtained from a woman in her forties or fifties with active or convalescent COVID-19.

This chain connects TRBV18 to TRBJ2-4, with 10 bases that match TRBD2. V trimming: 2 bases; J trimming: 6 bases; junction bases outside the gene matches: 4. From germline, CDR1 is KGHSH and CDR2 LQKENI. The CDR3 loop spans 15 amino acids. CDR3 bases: TGTGCCAGCTCACCAGCCAGCGGGGGGGGAAACATTCAGTACTTC. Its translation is CASSPASGGGNIQYF.

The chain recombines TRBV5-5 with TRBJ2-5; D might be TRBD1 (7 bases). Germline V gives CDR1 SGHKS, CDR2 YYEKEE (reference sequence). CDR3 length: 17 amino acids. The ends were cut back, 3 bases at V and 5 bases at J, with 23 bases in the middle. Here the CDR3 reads CASSSAADRRAWETQYF. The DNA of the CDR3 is TGTGCCAGCAGCTCGGCGGCGGACAGGAGGGCATGGGAGACCCAGTACTTC.

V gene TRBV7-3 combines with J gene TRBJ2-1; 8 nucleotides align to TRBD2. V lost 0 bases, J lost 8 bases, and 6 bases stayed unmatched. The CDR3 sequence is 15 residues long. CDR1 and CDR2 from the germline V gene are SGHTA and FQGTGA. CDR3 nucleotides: TGTGCCAGCAGCTTAACAGCGGGAGTATTCGATGAGCAGTTCTTC. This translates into CASSLTAGVFDEQFF.

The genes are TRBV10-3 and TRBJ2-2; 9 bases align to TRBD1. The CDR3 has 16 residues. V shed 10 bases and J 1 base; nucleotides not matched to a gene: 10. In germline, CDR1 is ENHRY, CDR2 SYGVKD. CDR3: CATLDGGQGNTGELFF. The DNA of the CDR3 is TGTGCCACCCTCGACGGGGGACAGGGGAACACCGGGGAGCTGTTTTTT.

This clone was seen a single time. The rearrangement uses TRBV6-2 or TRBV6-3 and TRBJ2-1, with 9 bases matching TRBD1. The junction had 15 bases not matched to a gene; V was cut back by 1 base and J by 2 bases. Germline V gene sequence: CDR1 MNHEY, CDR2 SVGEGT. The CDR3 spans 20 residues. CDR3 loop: CASSYFSWVGTGKPYNEQFF. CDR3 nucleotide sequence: TGTGCCAGCAGTTACTTCTCGTGGGTTGGGACAGGGAAACCCTACAATGAGCAGTTCTTC.

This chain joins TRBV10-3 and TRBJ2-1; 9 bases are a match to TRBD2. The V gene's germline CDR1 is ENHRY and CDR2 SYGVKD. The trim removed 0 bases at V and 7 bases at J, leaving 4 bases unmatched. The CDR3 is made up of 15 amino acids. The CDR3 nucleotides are TGTGCCATCAGTGAGTCAACGGGACTAGCTAATGAGCAGTTCTTC. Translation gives CAISESTGLANEQFF.

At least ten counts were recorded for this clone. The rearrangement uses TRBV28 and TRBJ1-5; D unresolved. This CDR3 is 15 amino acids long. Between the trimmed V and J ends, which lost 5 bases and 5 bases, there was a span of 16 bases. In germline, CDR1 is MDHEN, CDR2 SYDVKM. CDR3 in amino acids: CASSDETGYYQPQHF. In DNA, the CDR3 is TGTGCCAGCAGTGACGAAACCGGGTACTATCAGCCCCAGCATTTT.

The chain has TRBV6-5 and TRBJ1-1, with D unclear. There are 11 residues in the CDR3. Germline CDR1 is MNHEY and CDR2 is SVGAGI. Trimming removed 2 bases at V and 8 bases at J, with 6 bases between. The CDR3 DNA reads TGTGCCAGCAGTTACATGACAGAAGCTTTCTTT. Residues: CASSYMTEAFF.